This is a list of T cell receptor beta chains from one sample in a study of shared T cell receptors in the human thymus. Clones were sequenced by immunoSEQ multiplex PCR, and TCRdb holds only the in-frame ones, with some missing. Of approximately 580,000 clones listed, approximately 80% are singletons. In addition, the sample was reused for a study of human thymus T cells.

The sample was thymocytes. All receptors derive from a boy in the first two years of life with a congenital heart defect. The conserved cysteine and the conserved F or W are not part of the CDR3 here. A D gene is named only where the DNA matches it firmly.

J: TRBJ2-7
V: TRBV29-1
D: .
CDR3: SVENILPYEQY

J: TRBJ2-2
V: TRBV28
D: TRBD1
CDR3: ASTLTARDSAKWGELF

J: TRBJ1-5
V: TRBV4-1
D: .
CDR3: ASSQVTSDQPQH

J: TRBJ2-3
V: TRBV19
D: TRBD2
CDR3: ATGTSGRDTQY

J: TRBJ2-7
V: TRBV28
D: TRBD2
CDR3: ASSFPLPSEREADEQY

J: TRBJ1-1
V: TRBV9
D: TRBD1
CDR3: ASSGNSTLGQGVRAF

J: TRBJ2-1
V: TRBV7-2
D: .
CDR3: ASSLAENEGLAAAGSYNEQF

J: TRBJ1-2
V: TRBV5-6
D: .
CDR3: ASSHRSGYGYT

J: TRBJ2-5
V: TRBV28
D: TRBD2
CDR3: ASSEEGAGASETQY

J: TRBJ2-7
V: TRBV7-6
D: .
CDR3: ASSLKGEGYEQY

J: TRBJ2-7
V: TRBV25-1
D: TRBD1
CDR3: ASSDRDRGQYEQY

J: TRBJ2-3
V: TRBV7-2
D: .
CDR3: ASSNFWLAKSSLGDTQY

J: TRBJ2-7
V: TRBV6-1
D: TRBD1
CDR3: ASSSRTGTRGEQY

J: TRBJ2-5
V: TRBV25-1
D: TRBD2
CDR3: ASSASGRAETQY

J: TRBJ2-1
V: TRBV7-9
D: TRBD2
CDR3: ASSSSGYNEQF

J: TRBJ2-2
V: TRBV29-1
D: .
CDR3: SVEDGGKESTGELF

J: TRBJ2-7
V: TRBV5-1
D: .
CDR3: ASSLVAGGEQY

J: TRBJ2-7
V: TRBV2
D: TRBD2
CDR3: ASSVLAGGGSEQY

J: TRBJ2-2
V: TRBV27
D: .
CDR3: ASSLSAGNTGELF

J: TRBJ2-3
V: TRBV19
D: .
CDR3: ASSQGDASTDTQY

J: TRBJ2-7
V: TRBV19
D: .
CDR3: ASSPRVDPSYEQY

J: TRBJ1-2
V: TRBV4-1
D: .
CDR3: ASSQDGGRINYGYT

J: TRBJ2-2
V: TRBV5-1
D: .
CDR3: ASSLDTFTASRAGELF

J: TRBJ2-7
V: TRBV4-1
D: .
CDR3: ASSQDSNGIGDLEQY

J: TRBJ2-4
V: TRBV29-1
D: .
CDR3: SVVGDWQY

J: TRBJ2-7
V: TRBV4-3
D: .
CDR3: ASSQGLVSDEQY

J: TRBJ2-3
V: TRBV5-1
D: TRBD2
CDR3: ASSYGLAGGPVTDTQY

J: TRBJ1-4
V: TRBV15
D: TRBD1
CDR3: ATSSWTGINEKLF

J: TRBJ2-2
V: TRBV5-6
D: TRBD2
CDR3: ASSREGRTNTGELF

J: TRBJ2-3
V: TRBV5-4
D: TRBD2
CDR3: ASSTASGRARSTDTQY

J: TRBJ1-3
V: TRBV7-9
D: .
CDR3: ASSLATGTGNTIY